Listed below are T cell receptor beta chains from one sample, sequenced in a study of T cell repertoires in cytomegalovirus infection. TCRdb reprocessed the reads via MiXCR and lists one record per CDR3 protein. Here the sample spans about 770,000 distinct CDR3 sequences, almost 30% being singletons. These receptors have no identified antigens. The material was cultured CD8+ T cells from PBMCs, obtained from culture after CMV antigen stimulation. These receptors all come from a human donor in good health (CMV status not recorded). Some clones in this sample may be carry-over from other donors' samples. Each CDR3 is given with its conserved first and last residue. A D gene is named only where the DNA matches it firmly. Clone size is shown for a subset of rows, as once, few, many or a class of expanded clone.

cdr3_aa: CASALAGESTDTQYF
cdr3_nt: TGTGCCAGCGCCCTAGCGGGGGAGAGCACAGATACGCAGTATTTT
j_call: TRBJ2-3
clone_size: -
d_call: TRBD2
v_call: TRBV5-3

cdr3_aa: CASSPDDGQETQYF
cdr3_nt: TGCGCCAGCAGCCCCGATGACGGCCAAGAGACCCAGTACTTC
j_call: TRBJ2-5
clone_size: -
d_call: -
v_call: TRBV5-1

cdr3_aa: CASSPFGGGMADTQYF
cdr3_nt: TGTGCCAGCAGCCCTTTTGGGGGGGGCATGGCAGATACGCAGTATTTT
j_call: TRBJ2-3
clone_size: many
d_call: -
v_call: TRBV7-6

cdr3_aa: CASSLFRGPDNEQFF
cdr3_nt: TGTGCCAGCAGCCTCTTCAGGGGGCCGGACAATGAGCAGTTCTTC
j_call: TRBJ2-1
clone_size: -
d_call: TRBD1
v_call: TRBV9

cdr3_aa: CAISERGTVGELFF
cdr3_nt: TGTGCCATCAGTGAACGGGGGACCGTCGGGGAGCTGTTTTTT
j_call: TRBJ2-2
clone_size: -
d_call: -
v_call: TRBV10-3

cdr3_aa: CATSDRGQDYGYTF
cdr3_nt: TGTGCCACCAGTGATAGGGGACAAGACTATGGCTACACCTTC
j_call: TRBJ1-2
clone_size: -
d_call: -
v_call: TRBV24-1

cdr3_aa: CAGSLWAAGNQPQHF
cdr3_nt: TGTGCCGGCAGTTTATGGGCAGCCGGCAATCAGCCCCAGCATTTT
j_call: TRBJ1-5
clone_size: -
d_call: -
v_call: TRBV27

cdr3_aa: CATSIDRGQGNEQFF
cdr3_nt: TGTGCCACCAGCATCGACAGGGGGCAGGGCAATGAGCAGTTCTTC
j_call: TRBJ2-1
clone_size: -
d_call: TRBD1
v_call: TRBV15

cdr3_aa: CASSETGDTQYF
cdr3_nt: TGTGCCAGCAGTGAAACAGGAGATACGCAGTATTTT
j_call: TRBJ2-3
clone_size: -
d_call: -
v_call: TRBV2

cdr3_aa: CASSTVQGNEKLFF
cdr3_nt: TGTGCCAGTAGCACGGTTCAGGGTAACGAAAAACTGTTTTTT
j_call: TRBJ1-4
clone_size: few
d_call: -
v_call: TRBV19

cdr3_aa: CASSLLTFGTAYTEAFF
cdr3_nt: TGTGCCAGCAGCTTACTCACTTTCGGGACAGCCTACACTGAAGCTTTCTTT
j_call: TRBJ1-1
clone_size: few
d_call: TRBD1
v_call: TRBV7-6

cdr3_aa: CASKPVAGVINEQFF
cdr3_nt: TGTGCCAGCAAGCCGGTAGCGGGGGTTATAAATGAGCAGTTCTTC
j_call: TRBJ2-1
clone_size: once
d_call: TRBD2
v_call: TRBV2

cdr3_aa: CATSSSDRSDTQYF
cdr3_nt: TGTGCCACCAGTTCATCGGACCGTTCAGATACGCAGTATTTT
j_call: TRBJ2-3
clone_size: -
d_call: -
v_call: TRBV24-1

cdr3_aa: CAIRGTGIGYNEQFF
cdr3_nt: TGTGCCATCAGGGGGACAGGGATCGGATACAATGAGCAGTTCTTC
j_call: TRBJ2-1
clone_size: many
d_call: TRBD1
v_call: TRBV10-3

cdr3_aa: CATLLNTEAFF
cdr3_nt: TGTGCCACTCTGTTGAACACTGAAGCTTTCTTT
j_call: TRBJ1-1
clone_size: many
d_call: -
v_call: TRBV2

cdr3_aa: CASSWDRATSYNEQFF
cdr3_nt: TGTGCCAGCAGCTGGGACAGGGCGACGTCCTACAATGAGCAGTTCTTC
j_call: TRBJ2-1
clone_size: -
d_call: TRBD1
v_call: TRBV7-6

cdr3_aa: CASSLDWRGYEKLFF
cdr3_nt: TGTGCCAGCAGCTTAGATTGGAGGGGGTATGAAAAACTGTTTTTT
j_call: TRBJ1-4
clone_size: -
d_call: -
v_call: TRBV11-3

cdr3_aa: CASSRGQGARNEQFF
cdr3_nt: TGTGCCAGCAGCAGGGGACAGGGGGCGCGAAATGAGCAGTTCTTC
j_call: TRBJ2-1
clone_size: many
d_call: TRBD1
v_call: TRBV7-8

cdr3_aa: CASSLAPIGGYTF
cdr3_nt: TGTGCCAGCAGCTTAGCCCCCATAGGTGGCTACACCTTC
j_call: TRBJ1-2
clone_size: many
d_call: -
v_call: TRBV7-2

cdr3_aa: CASRDGNEQFF
cdr3_nt: TGTGCCAGCAGAGACGGGAATGAGCAGTTCTTC
j_call: TRBJ2-1
clone_size: few
d_call: -
v_call: TRBV14